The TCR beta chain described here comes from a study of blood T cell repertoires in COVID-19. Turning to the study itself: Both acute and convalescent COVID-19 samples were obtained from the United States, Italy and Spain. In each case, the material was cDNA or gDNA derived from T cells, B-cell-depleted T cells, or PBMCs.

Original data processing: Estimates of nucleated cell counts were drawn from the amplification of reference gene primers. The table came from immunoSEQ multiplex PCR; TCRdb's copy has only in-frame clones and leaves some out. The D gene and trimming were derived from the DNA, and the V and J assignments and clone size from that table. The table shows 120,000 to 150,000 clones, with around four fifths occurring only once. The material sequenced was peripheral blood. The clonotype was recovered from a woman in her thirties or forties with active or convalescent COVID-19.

CDR3: CASSGTGVGTQYF. In DNA form, the CDR3 reads TGTGCCAGCAGCGGGACAGGGGTCGGGACGCAGTATTTT. The V call is TRBV2, the J call TRBJ2-3; 10 nucleotides align to TRBD1. The germline CDR1 and CDR2 sequences are SNHLY and FYNNEI. The CDR3 spans 13 residues. J gave up 9 bases and V 6 bases, and 6 bases lay outside the gene matches.